The 18 T cell receptor beta chains reported below all come from one sample, sequenced in a study of T cells in Graves' hyperthyroidism and ophthalmopathy. RNA transcripts yielded amplified TCR beta CDR3 regions. Researchers ran a first-round RT-PCR on the TCR CDR3 using the HTBI primer set. TCRdb used MiXCR to reprocess the multiplex PCR reads, holding one entry per CDR3 protein. The sample holds under 400,000 distinct CDR3 sequences; less than 20% are singletons and the top ten take 28%. The source material was blood. These receptors were collected from a woman aged 18-29 years with Graves' hyperthyroidism that later progressed to Graves' ophthalmopathy.

Many counts were recorded for this clonotype. The V and J genes are TRBV6-1 and TRBJ1-5, with unresolved D. The germline V and J ends were trimmed by 4 bases and 4 bases, with 14 bases remaining between them. This CDR3 has 15 amino acids. CDR1 and CDR2 from the germline V gene are MNHNS and SASEGT. The CDR3 spells CASSAIDWINQPQHF. CDR3 coding DNA: TGTGCCAGCAGTGCCATAGACTGGATTAATCAGCCCCAGCATTTT.

This clonotype was recorded at least ten times. This chain links TRBV20-1 with TRBJ2-7, with D maybe TRBD1 (7 bases). Per the germline V gene, CDR1 is DFQATT and CDR2 is SNEGSKA (reference sequence). The CDR3 covers 13 residues. V gave up 5 bases and J gave up 4 bases, with 15 bases separating them. In nucleotides, the CDR3 is TGCAGTGCTCCCGGAGGGGGCCGATACGAGCAGTACTTC. Translated: CSAPGGGRYEQYF.

This clonotype has ten or more counts. The V gene is TRBV6-1, the J gene TRBJ2-1; the D gene could be TRBD1 or TRBD2 (5 bases each). V lost 8 bases and J lost 4, with 15 bases in between. The germline V gene encodes CDR1 MNHNS and CDR2 SASEGT. The CDR3 covers 14 residues. The CDR3 region has the DNA TGTGCCAGCGTAGCCTTGGGACGATACAATGAGCAGTTCTTC. Translated: CASVALGRYNEQFF.

Many counts were recorded for this clonotype. The J gene is TRBJ2-3, the V gene TRBV27; the match to TRBD2 covers 11 bases. V dropped 8 bases and J dropped 4; count of bases not matched to a gene: 11. Germline V gives CDR1 MNHEY, CDR2 SMNVEV (reference sequence). This CDR3 spans 16 amino acids. The CDR3 coding sequence is TGTGCCAGCGGGCCGGGACTAGCGGTGGGGTCAGATACGCAGTATTTT. It is translated as CASGPGLAVGSDTQYF.

This clonotype occurred many times. The chain has TRBV2 and TRBJ2-7; D gene ambiguous. The germline V gene encodes CDR1 SNHLY and CDR2 FYNNEI. V lost 5 bases and J 5 bases, leaving 13 bases between the germline ends. This CDR3 comprises 13 residues. The CDR3 is CASSRSTGHEQYF. The DNA for the CDR3 is TGTGCCAGCAGTAGATCCACCGGACACGAGCAGTACTTC. Full variable domain (missing parts from reference TRBV2 and TRBJ2-7): EPEVTQTPSHQVTQMGQEVILRCVPISNHLYFYWYRQILGQKVEFLVSFYNNEISEKSEIFDDQFSVERPDGSNFTLKIRSTKLEDSAMYFCASSRSTGHEQYFGPGTRLTVT.

Ten or more counts support this clonotype. This rearrangement joins TRBV4-2 to TRBJ1-4; 11 bases match TRBD1. The germline CDR1 and CDR2 sequences are LGHNA and YNFKEQ. After removal of 2 bases from V and 8 bases from J, the junction contained 13 bases not matched to a gene. CDR3 length: 18 residues. The CDR3 DNA is TGTGCCAGCAGCCAAAAGGACAGGGGGCGAGTAGGGGACGAAAAACTGTTTTTT. It encodes CASSQKDRGRVGDEKLFF.

This clonotype appeared a few times. This chain uses TRBV28 with TRBJ2-5, with 9 bases identical to TRBD1. V gave up 5 bases and J gave up 5 bases; unmatched junction bases: 12. Germline assignment: CDR1 MDHEN and CDR2 SYDVKM. The CDR3 contains 16 residues. The CDR3 nucleotides read TGTGCCAGCAGTAGCCGGGACAGGGCTTGGTGGGAGACCCAGTACTTC. It translates to CASSSRDRAWWETQYF.

Details on this clonotype: A read error may be the cause here, since a much bigger clone is one base away. V and J are TRBV20-1 and TRBJ2-1, with D possibly being TRBD2 (5 bases). CDR1 DFQATT and CDR2 SNEGSKA come from the germline V gene (reference sequence). The V and J ends lost 3 bases and 10 bases respectively, with 25 bases between them. CDR3 length equals 16 residues. CDR3 sequence reads: CSARGYGVRRPSEQFF. In nucleotides, the CDR3 is TGCAGTGCTAGGGGCTACGGGGTACGGCGTCCTTCCGAGCAGTTCTTC.

This clonotype occurred once. Since a much larger clone is just one base distant, this may be a read error. The chain is built from TRBV6-5 and TRBJ2-7; 9 bases line up with TRBD1. The CDR3 consists of 15 residues. Germline loops: CDR1 MNHEY, CDR2 SVGAGI. The trim removed 4 bases at V and 7 bases at J, leaving 11 bases unmatched. The CDR3 spells CASSSLRDRAGEQYF. In DNA, the CDR3 is TGTGCCAGCAGTTCTCTCCGGGACAGGGCGGGAGAGCAGTACTTC.

This clonotype was counted ten times or more. The chain carries TRBV20-1 and TRBJ2-7, with 9 nucleotides matching TRBD1. Germline loops: CDR1 DFQATT, CDR2 SNEGSKA (reference sequence). V lost 0 bases, J lost 6 bases, and 9 bases stayed unmatched. This CDR3 has 15 residues. CDR3 region: CSARDIGTGPSEQYF. In nucleotides, the CDR3 is TGCAGTGCTAGAGATATAGGGACAGGGCCCAGCGAGCAGTACTTC.

Ten or more counts support this clonotype. The chain is built from TRBV28 and TRBJ1-1; 7 nucleotides match TRBD1. The CDR3 length is 15 residues. Germline V CDR1 and CDR2: MDHEN, SYDVKM. Trimming at V came to 6 bases and at J to 1 base, leaving 8 bases not matched to a gene. The CDR3 DNA sequence: TGTGCCAGCAGCCGATCCGACAGGGAGAACACTGAAGCTTTCTTT. As protein: CASSRSDRENTEAFF.

This clonotype was detected many times. The chain couples TRBV28 to TRBJ2-7, with 14 bases identical to TRBD2. V was pared by 5 bases and J by 2 bases, with 11 bases of the junction left unmatched. CDR3 length: 18 amino acids. The germline CDR1 and CDR2 sequences are MDHEN and SYDVKM. The CDR3 spells CASSLRLMTSGRAYEQYF. CDR3 in DNA: TGTGCCAGCAGTCTACGCTTGATGACTAGCGGGAGGGCCTACGAGCAGTACTTC. Together with reference TRBV28 and TRBJ2-7, the CDR3 gives the full variable domain: DVKVTQSSRYLVKRTGEKVFLECVQDMDHENMFWYRQDPGLGLRLIYFSYDVKMKEKGDIPEGYSVSREKKERFSLILESASTNQTSMYLCASSLRLMTSGRAYEQYFGPGTRLTVT.

This clonotype was found many times. V usage is TRBV28 and J usage is TRBJ2-7; TRBD2 matches 11 bases. The CDR3 spans 14 residues. The germline CDR1 and CDR2 sequences are MDHEN and SYDVKM. V was pared by 6 bases and J by 2 bases, with 3 bases of the junction left unmatched. The CDR3 region is CASRATSGAYEQYF. The DNA for the CDR3 is TGTGCCAGCAGAGCGACTAGCGGGGCCTACGAGCAGTACTTC.

This chain links TRBV6-6 with TRBJ2-1; perhaps TRBD1 as D (6 bases). Germline CDR1 is MNHNY and CDR2 is SVGAGI (reference sequence). V lost 2 bases to trimming and J lost 4 bases, with 9 bases between them. The CDR3 runs to 14 residues. CDR3 sequence (DNA): TGTGCCAGCAGTTACATTCAGGGGTACAATGAGCAGTTCTTC. Encoded protein: CASSYIQGYNEQFF.

This clonotype was counted only a few times. This chain joins TRBV10-3 and TRBJ2-3; 10 nucleotides align to TRBD2. The V gene's germline CDR1 is ENHRY and CDR2 SYGVKD. The V segment lost 3 bases and the J segment 9 bases; nucleotides outside the gene matches: 12. This CDR3 is built from 16 residues. The CDR3: CAISDPLAGVGWTQYF. CDR3 sequence (DNA): TGTGCCATCAGTGACCCCCTAGCGGGAGTTGGGTGGACGCAGTATTTT.

This clonotype has ten or more counts. The rearrangement links TRBV20-1 to TRBJ2-1, with 12 positions matching TRBD2. V was clipped by 1 base and J by 6 bases; unmatched bases: 7. Per germline, CDR1 DFQATT and CDR2 SNEGSKA (reference sequence). This CDR3 contains 16 residues. This chain's CDR3 is CSARVRTSGIFNEQFF. DNA for the CDR3: TGCAGTGCTAGAGTCCGGACTAGCGGGATATTCAATGAGCAGTTCTTC.

Comment on this clonotype: Since a much larger clone is just one base distant, this may be a read error. The CDR3 does not end in the conserved phenylalanine or tryptophan, so this is likely a read error. This chain connects TRBV4-1 to TRBJ1-2; D is unresolved. Germline V CDR1 and CDR2: MGHRA, YSYEKL. The CDR3 runs to 14 residues. V was shortened by 0 bases and J by 2 bases, with 7 bases between the two germline ends. The CDR3 DNA reads as TGCGCCAGCAGCCAAGATCCGGTCAACTATGGCTACACCTCC. Its protein is CASSQDPVNYGYTS.

This chain links TRBV12-3 or TRBV12-4 with TRBJ2-5; 14 nucleotides agree with TRBD2. J was trimmed by 4 bases and V by 6 bases; bases with no gene match: 10. The CDR3 is 17 residues long. Here the CDR3 reads CASSRQGLAGEGETQYF. In nucleotides, the CDR3 is TGTGCCAGCAGCAGACAGGGACTAGCGGGAGAAGGAGAGACCCAGTACTTC.